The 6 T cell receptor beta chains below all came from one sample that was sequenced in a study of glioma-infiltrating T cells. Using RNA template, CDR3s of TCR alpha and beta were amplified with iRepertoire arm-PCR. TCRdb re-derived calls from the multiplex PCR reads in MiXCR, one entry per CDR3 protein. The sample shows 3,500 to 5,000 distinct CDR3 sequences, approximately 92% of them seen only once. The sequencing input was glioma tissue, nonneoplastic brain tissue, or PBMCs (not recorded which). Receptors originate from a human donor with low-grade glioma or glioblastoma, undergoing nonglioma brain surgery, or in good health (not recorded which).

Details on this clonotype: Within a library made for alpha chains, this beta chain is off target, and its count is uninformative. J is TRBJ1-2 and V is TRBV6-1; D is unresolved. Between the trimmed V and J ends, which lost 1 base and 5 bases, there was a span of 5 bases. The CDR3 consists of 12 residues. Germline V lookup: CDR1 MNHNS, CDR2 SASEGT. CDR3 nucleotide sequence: TGTGCCAGCAGTGAAGGTCCTTATGGCTACACCTTC. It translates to CASSEGPYGYTF.

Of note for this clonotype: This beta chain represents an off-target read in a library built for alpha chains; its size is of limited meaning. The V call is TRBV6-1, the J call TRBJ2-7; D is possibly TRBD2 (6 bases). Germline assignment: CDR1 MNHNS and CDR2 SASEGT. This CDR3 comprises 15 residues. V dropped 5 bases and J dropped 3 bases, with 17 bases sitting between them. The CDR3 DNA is TGTGCCAGCAGTCTATACTCGACGGGGGACTACGAGCAGTACGTC. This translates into CASSLYSTGDYEQYV.

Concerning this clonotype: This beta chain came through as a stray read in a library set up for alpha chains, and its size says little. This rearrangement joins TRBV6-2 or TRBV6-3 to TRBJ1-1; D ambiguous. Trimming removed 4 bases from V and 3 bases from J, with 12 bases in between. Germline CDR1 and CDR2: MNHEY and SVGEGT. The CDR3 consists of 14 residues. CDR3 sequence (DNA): TGTGCCAGCAGTTTAGGATTATTGGACACTGAAGCTTTCTTT. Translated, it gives CASSLGLLDTEAFF.

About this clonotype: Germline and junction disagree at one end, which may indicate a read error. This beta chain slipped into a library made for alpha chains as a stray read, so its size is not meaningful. The CDR3 DNA reads as TGTGCCAGCAGTCCGGGACAGCAAAATTCACCCCTCCACTTT. This sequence encodes CASSPGQQNSPLHF. The chain has TRBV10-3 and TRBJ1-6, with 7 positions matching TRBD1. The CDR3 is made up of 14 amino acids. Germline CDR1 and CDR2: ENHRY and SYGVKD.

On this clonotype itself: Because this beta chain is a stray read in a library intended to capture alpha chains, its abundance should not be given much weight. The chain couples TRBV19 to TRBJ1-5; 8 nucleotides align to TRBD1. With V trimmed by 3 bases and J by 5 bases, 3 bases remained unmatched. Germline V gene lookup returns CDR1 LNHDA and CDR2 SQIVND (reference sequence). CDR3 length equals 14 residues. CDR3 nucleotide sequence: TGTGCCAGTAGTATCAGGGGGCTGGATCAGCCCCAGCATTTT. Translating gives CASSIRGLDQPQHF.

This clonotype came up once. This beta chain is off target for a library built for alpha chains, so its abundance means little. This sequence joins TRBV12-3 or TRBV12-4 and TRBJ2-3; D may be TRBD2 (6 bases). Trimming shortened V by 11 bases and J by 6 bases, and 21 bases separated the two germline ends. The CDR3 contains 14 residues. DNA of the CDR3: TGTGCCTCCCAAAGCCCGACTAGTTTGGATACGCAGTATTTT. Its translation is CASQSPTSLDTQYF.